This T cell receptor beta chain comes out of a study of shared clonotypes between healthy human individuals. The germline V and J ends were trimmed by 0 bases and 7 bases, with 12 bases remaining between them. The germline CDR1 and CDR2 sequences are LNHNV and YYDKDF (reference sequence). The CDR3 is 14 residues long. Genomic DNA of every subset was divided equally among multiple immunoSEQ plates. Replicate PCRs run on sorted subsets employed 200 ng DNA, approximately 30,000 T cell genomes. Method: immunoSEQ multiplex PCR; TCRdb's copy keeps in-frame clones and lacks some. The sample lists about 380,000 clones; around 96% were seen once. Note on this clone: The antigen is undetermined.

The study's findings and limits: It was observed that 5% to 6.5% of naive CD4 clonotypes were shared across several donors. For sorted subsets, rarefaction showed incomplete sequencing despite large depth.

The TCR originated in a man aged 25 to 45 in good health. Sequenced material: memory CD8+ T cells sorted from blood. Specified subset: CD45RO+ cells pooled with CCR7-negative TemRA cells. The chain has TRBV15 and TRBJ1-1; D may be TRBD1 (5 bases). The CDR3 DNA reads as TGTGCCACCAGCAGAGACCGAGAGGGGTTTGAAGCTTTCTTT. Protein product: CATSRDREGFEAFF.